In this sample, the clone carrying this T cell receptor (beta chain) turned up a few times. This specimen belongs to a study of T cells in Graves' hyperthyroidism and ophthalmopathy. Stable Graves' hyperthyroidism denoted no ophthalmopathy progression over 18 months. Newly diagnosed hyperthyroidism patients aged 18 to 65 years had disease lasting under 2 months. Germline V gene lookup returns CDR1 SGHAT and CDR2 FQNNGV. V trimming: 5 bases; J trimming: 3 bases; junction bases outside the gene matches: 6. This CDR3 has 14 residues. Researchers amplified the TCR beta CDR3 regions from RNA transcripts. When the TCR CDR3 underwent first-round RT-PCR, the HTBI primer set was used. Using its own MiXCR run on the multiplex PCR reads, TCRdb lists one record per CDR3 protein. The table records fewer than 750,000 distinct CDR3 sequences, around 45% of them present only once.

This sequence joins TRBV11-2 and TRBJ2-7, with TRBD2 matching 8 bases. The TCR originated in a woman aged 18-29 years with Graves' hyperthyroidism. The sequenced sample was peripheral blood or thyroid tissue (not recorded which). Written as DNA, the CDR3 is TGTGCCAGCAGCCGACTAGCGTTAGACTACGAGCAGTACTTC. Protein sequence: CASSRLALDYEQYF.